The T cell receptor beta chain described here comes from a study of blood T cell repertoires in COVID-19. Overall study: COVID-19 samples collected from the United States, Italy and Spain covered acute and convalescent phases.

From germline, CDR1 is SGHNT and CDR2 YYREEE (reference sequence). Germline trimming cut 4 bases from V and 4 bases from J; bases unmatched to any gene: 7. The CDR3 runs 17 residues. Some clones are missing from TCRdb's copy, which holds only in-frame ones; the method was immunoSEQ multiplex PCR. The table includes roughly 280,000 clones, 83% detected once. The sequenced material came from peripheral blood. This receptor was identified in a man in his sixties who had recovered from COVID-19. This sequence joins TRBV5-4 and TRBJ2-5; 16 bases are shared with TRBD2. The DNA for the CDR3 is TGTGCCAGCAGCCCCGGGACTAGCGGGGGGGACCGAGAGACCCAGTACTTC. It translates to CASSPGTSGGDRETQYF.